The entry below describes one TCR beta chain. The data stem from a study of OX40 agonist ivuxolimab in advanced cancers. The CDR3 consists of 19 residues. V shed 0 bases and J shed 1 base, with 18 bases lying between them. The V gene's germline CDR1 is LGHNA and CDR2 YNFKEQ. Here immunoSEQ multiplex PCR was the method, and the copy in TCRdb shows in-frame clones only, minus some. The repertoire includes roughly 68,000 clones, around 84% of them detected once, and 1.5% to 2% sits in the top ten. This chain joins TRBV4-2 and TRBJ2-2; D perhaps matches TRBD1 (7 bases). The sequence was obtained from an adult with an advanced solid tumor such as melanoma, head and neck, liver or kidney cancer. The sample consisted of CD4+ or CD8+ T cells sorted from blood, taken in a trial of the OX40 agonist ivuxolimab. Written as DNA, the CDR3 is TGTGCCAGCAGCCAAGACAGGGGGGATCGATCGAAGAACACCGGGGAGCTGTTTTTT. Translated: CASSQDRGDRSKNTGELFF.